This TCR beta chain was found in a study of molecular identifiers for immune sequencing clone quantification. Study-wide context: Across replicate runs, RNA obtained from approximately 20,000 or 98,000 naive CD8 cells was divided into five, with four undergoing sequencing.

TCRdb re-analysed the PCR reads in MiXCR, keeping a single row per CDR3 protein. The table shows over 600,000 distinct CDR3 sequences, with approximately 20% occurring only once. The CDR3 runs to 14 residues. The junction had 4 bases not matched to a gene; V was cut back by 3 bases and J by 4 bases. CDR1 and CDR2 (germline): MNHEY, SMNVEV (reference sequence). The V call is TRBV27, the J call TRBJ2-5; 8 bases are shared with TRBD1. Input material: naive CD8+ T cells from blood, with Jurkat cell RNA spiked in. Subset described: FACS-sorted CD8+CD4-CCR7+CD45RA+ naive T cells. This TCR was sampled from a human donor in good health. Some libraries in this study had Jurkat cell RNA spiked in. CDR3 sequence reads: CASSFRTGRETQYF. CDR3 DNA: TGTGCCAGCAGTTTTCGGACAGGGCGAGAGACCCAGTACTTC.